This TCR beta chain was found in a study of blood T cell repertoires in COVID-19. Across the whole study: The United States, Italy and Spain were the sources of the acute and convalescent COVID-19 samples. The analysed material was cDNA or gDNA that came from T cells, B-cell-depleted T cells, or PBMCs.

The count of this clone is one. One end of the junction fails to match germline, which may point to a read error. The CDR3 loop spans 16 amino acids. The V gene's germline CDR1 is MDHEN and CDR2 SYDVKM. In the study's own analysis: Estimates of nucleated cell counts were drawn from the amplification of reference gene primers. The data were produced by immunoSEQ multiplex PCR, yet TCRdb's version contains in-frame clones alone and is incomplete. That table gives V, J and clone size, and the DNA gave D and trimming. The table has hundreds of thousands of clones, about 86% seen once. The chain joins TRBV28 to TRBJ1-1, with TRBD1 matching over 10 bases. This clonotype originated in a man in his sixties who had recovered from COVID-19. Input material: peripheral blood. For the CDR3, the DNA is TGTGCCAGCAGCTTATTCTCTTCGGACAGGGGGACTGAAGCTTTCTTT. This gives the protein CASSLFSSDRGTEAFF.